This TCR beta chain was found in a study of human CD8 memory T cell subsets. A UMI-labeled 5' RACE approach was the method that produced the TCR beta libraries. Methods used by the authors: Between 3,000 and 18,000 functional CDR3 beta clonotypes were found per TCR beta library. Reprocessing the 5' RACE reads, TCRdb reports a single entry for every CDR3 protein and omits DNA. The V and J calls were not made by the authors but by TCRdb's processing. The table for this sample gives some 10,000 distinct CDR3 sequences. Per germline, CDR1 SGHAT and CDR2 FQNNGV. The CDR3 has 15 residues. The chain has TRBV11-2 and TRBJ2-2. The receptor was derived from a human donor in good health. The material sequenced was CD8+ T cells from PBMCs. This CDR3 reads CASSLGKGITGELFF. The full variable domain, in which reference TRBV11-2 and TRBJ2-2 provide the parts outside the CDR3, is EAGVAQSPRYKIIEKRQSVAFWCNPISGHATLYWYQQILGQGPKLLIQFQNNGVVDDSQLPKDRFSAERLKGVDSTLKIQPAKLEDSAVYLCASSLGKGITGELFFGEGSRLTVL.